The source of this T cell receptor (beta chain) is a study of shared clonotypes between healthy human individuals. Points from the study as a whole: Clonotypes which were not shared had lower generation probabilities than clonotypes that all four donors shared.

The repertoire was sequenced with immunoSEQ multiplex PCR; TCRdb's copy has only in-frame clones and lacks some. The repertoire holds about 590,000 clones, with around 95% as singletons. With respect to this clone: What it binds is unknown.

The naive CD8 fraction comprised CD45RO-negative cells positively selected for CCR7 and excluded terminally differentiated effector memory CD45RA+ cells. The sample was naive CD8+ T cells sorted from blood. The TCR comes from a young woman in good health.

The DNA for the CDR3 is TGTGCCAGCGGACAGGGACTCCCGGGGGGGGAGCTGTTTTTT. This gives the protein CASGQGLPGGELFF. The J gene is TRBJ2-2, the V gene TRBV6-1; TRBD1 aligns across 8 bases. The CDR3 is 14 amino acids. J lost 8 bases, V lost 8 bases, and 10 bases had no gene match. Germline-derived CDR1 and CDR2 are MNHNS and SASEGT.